This TCR beta chain derives from a study of T cells in Graves' hyperthyroidism and ophthalmopathy (dated by TCRdb to the late 2010s). Turning to the overall study: Peripheral blood samples were taken at initial diagnosis, before any treatment was given. In about 6 Graves' hyperthyroidism patients, the study also compared T-cell repertoires from thyroid tissue with T-cell repertoires from blood. A discovery cohort of about a hundred patients, about 44 with Graves' ophthalmopathy and roughly 59 with stable Graves' hyperthyroidism, was used to find distinguishing TCR V-J signatures. The paper reports TCR Vbeta CDR3 sequencing of 130 to 150 peripheral blood samples: 40 or so ophthalmopathy, about 75 hyperthyroidism and 17 progressor patients. Once sampling was done, hyperthyroidism patients were given methimazole at a starting dose of 30 mg daily, whereas ophthalmopathy patients were given high-dose intravenous methylprednisolone. The approximately 90 discovery patients were randomly split 7:3 into training and test sets. An independent validation cohort of some 18 hyperthyroidism patients and 17 patients who later progressed to ophthalmopathy tested prospective prediction of ophthalmopathy. Overall study outcomes, separate from this receptor: A model built on a 13 V-J signature distinguished ophthalmopathy from stable hyperthyroidism, reaching about 88% sensitivity and approximately 83% specificity in cross-validation and 80%/75% in testing. Most expanded thyroid clonotypes (frequency above 0.001) were also detected in blood, a finding suggesting that blood repertoires may reflect thyroid immune responses. No statistical method was used to fix the sample size in advance, and group allocation was not hidden from the investigators. In validation, the model predicted progression to ophthalmopathy a median of 6.5 months before onset, with approximately 68% sensitivity and roughly 79% specificity.

The CDR3 contains 12 residues, cysteine and phenylalanine counted. Only the CDR3 part of the read is kept: 36 bases, read in frame from the first base. V is reduced by 8 bases and J by 4 bases, leaving a spacing of 11 bases between them. From the germline V gene, CDR1 is MNHNS and CDR2 is SASEGT. The hyperthyroidism patients were between 18 and 65 years old and newly diagnosed, with a disease duration of less than 2 months. Patients with uncontrolled infections, other autoimmune diseases, pregnancy or lactation were excluded. Diagnoses were based on clinical symptoms, serum thyroxine and TRAb, thyroid ultrasound and orbital computed tomography. Blood from progressor patients was collected at the time of first diagnosis with hyperthyroidism, before any ophthalmopathy symptoms had appeared. Ficoll-Paque density gradient centrifugation was used to isolate PBMCs from about 10 ml of fresh peripheral blood. Progressor patients were defined as those initially diagnosed with Graves' hyperthyroidism in whom ophthalmopathy developed during follow-up. Trizol reagent was used to extract total RNA, and RNA quality was then checked on an Agilent 2100 Bioanalyzer.

On this clonotype itself: The clone's antigen remains unknown. A much bigger clone sits one base away, suggesting this may be a read error.

Amplification of TCR beta CDR3 regions was carried out from RNA transcripts. A first-round RT-PCR of the TCR CDR3 used the HTBI primer set with the Qiagen OneStep RT-PCR kit. Libraries were constructed in a second round of multiplex PCR, after which size selection and purification were carried out. The libraries were sequenced on an Illumina HiSeq2000 using paired-end 100 bp reads. Under the source paper's analysis protocol: SOAPnuke was used to process the raw data, throwing out any read that contained adapters or uncalled bases, had a mean Phred below 15, or lacked an exact constant-primer or identifier match. High-quality paired reads were merged using COPE v1.2.5, and each unique nucleotide sequence was defined as a clonotype. MiTCR v1.1 was used to align clonotypes to the IMGT TRBV, TRBD and TRBJ reference segments. Only V-J combinations with frequency above 0.0001, covering 99% to 99.2% of repertoires, were analysed. A TCS score was defined as the ratio between F50 (clonal expansion) and ExV (chaos), using BLOSUM62-based TCRdist between CDR3 peptides within each V-J. Welch's t-statistics and random forest reduced around 510 V-J features to about 13, which were used in a naive Bayes classifier (R e1071). TCRdb reanalyzed the raw reads on its own, using fastp at Q25 for trimming and MiXCR for clone calling, and kept in-frame beta chains. Every entry covers one CDR3 protein and lists the most common genes and DNA from its rows. Clone size and V and J calls follow TCRdb, not the original study. Within this sample are 250,000 or so distinct CDR3 sequences, with roughly 15% of them counted one time only. The ten largest clonotypes hold about 33% of the sample.

The receptor was isolated from a woman aged 45-60 years with Graves' hyperthyroidism that later progressed to Graves' ophthalmopathy. In this chain, TRBV6-1 is recombined with TRBJ1-1; no D segment can be confidently identified. The material sequenced was blood. The DNA sequence is TGTGCCAGCGGCCGGTCCGCCACTGAAGCTTTCTTT. This codes for CASGRSATEAFF.